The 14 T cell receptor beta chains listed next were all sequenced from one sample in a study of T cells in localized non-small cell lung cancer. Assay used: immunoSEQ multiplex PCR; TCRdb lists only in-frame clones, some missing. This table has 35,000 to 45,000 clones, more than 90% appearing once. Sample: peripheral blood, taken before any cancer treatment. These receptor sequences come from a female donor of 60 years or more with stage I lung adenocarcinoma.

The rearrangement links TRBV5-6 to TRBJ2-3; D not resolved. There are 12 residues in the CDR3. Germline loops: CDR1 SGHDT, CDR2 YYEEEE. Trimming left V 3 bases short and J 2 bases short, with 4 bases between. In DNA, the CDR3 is TGTGCCAGCAGCTCCTACACAGATACGCAGTATTTT. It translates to CASSSYTDTQYF.

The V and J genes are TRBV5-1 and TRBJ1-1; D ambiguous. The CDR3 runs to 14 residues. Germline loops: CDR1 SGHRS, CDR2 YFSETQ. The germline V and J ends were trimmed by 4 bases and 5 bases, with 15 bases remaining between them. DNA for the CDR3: TGCGCCAGCAGCCCCAGTTATATCGCGACTGAAGCTTTCTTT. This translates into CASSPSYIATEAFF.

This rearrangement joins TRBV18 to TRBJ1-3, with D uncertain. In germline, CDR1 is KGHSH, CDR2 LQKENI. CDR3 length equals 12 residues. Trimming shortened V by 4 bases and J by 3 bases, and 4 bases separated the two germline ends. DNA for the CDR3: TGTGCCAGCTCACAGGATGGAAACACCATATATTTT. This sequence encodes CASSQDGNTIYF. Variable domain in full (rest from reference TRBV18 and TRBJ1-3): NAGVMQNPRHLVRRRGQEARLRCSPMKGHSHVYWYRQLPEEGLKFMVYLQKENIIDESGMPKERFSAEFPKEGPSILRIQQVVRGDSAAYFCASSQDGNTIYFGEGSWLTVV.

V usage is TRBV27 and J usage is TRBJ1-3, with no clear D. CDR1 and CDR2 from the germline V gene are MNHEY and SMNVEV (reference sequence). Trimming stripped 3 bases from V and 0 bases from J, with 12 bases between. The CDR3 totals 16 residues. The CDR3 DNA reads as TGTGCCAGCAGTTTCTACACTCGGACCTCTGGAAACACCATATATTTT. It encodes CASSFYTRTSGNTIYF.

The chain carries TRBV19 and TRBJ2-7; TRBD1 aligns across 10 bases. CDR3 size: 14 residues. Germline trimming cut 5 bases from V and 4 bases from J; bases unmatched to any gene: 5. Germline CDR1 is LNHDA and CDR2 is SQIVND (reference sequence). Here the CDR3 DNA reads TGTGCCAGTAGTCCCAGACAGGGGGCTTACGAGCAGTACTTC. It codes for CASSPRQGAYEQYF.

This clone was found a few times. CDR3 sequence reads: CASSQLVSYNEQFF. CDR3 nucleotides: TGTGCCAGCAGCCAACTCGTCTCCTACAATGAGCAGTTCTTC. The V call is TRBV14, the J call TRBJ2-1; D is unresolved. The V gene's germline CDR1 is SGHDN and CDR2 FVKESK. The CDR3 extends over 14 amino acids. V was shortened by 2 bases and J by 0 bases, with 5 bases between the two germline ends.

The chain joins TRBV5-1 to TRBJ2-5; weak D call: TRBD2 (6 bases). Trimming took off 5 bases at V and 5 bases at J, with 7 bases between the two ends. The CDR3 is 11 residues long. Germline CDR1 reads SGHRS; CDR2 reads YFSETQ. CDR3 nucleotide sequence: TGCGCCAGCAGTGCGGGGGAGACCCAGTACTTC. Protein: CASSAGETQYF.

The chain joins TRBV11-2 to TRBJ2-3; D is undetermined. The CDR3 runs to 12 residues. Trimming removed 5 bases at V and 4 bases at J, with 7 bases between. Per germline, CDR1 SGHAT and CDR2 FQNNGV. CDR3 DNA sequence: TGTGCCAGCAGCCCCACCCCAGATACGCAGTATTTT. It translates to CASSPTPDTQYF.

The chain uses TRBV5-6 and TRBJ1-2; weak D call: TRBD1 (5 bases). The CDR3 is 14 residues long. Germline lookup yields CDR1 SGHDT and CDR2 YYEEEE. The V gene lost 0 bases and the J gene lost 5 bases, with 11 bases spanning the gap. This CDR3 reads CASSLERGDYGYTF. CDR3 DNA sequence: TGTGCCAGCAGCTTGGAAAGGGGCGATTATGGCTACACCTTC.

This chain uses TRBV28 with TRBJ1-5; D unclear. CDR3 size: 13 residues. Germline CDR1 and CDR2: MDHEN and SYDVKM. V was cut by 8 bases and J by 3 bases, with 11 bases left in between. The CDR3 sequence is CASGVNSNQPQHF. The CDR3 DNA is TGTGCCAGCGGGGTGAATTCCAATCAGCCCCAGCATTTT.

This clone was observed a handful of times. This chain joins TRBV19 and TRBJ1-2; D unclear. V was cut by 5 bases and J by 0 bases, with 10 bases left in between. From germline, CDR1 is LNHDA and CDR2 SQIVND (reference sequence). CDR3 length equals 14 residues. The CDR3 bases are TGTGCCAGTAGTGGGCAGACCGCTAACTATGGCTACACCTTC. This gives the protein CASSGQTANYGYTF. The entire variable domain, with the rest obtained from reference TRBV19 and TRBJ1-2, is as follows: DGGITQSPKYLFRKEGQNVTLSCEQNLNHDAMYWYRQDPGQGLRLIYYSQIVNDFQKGDIAEGYSVSREKKESFPLTVTSAQKNPTAFYLCASSGQTANYGYTFGSGTRLTVV.

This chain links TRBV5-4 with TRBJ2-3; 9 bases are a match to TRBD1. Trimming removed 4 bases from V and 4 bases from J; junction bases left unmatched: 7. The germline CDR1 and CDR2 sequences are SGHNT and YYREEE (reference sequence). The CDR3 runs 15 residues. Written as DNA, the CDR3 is TGTGCCAGCAGCCCGGGACAGGGAAAAGCAGATACGCAGTATTTT. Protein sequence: CASSPGQGKADTQYF.

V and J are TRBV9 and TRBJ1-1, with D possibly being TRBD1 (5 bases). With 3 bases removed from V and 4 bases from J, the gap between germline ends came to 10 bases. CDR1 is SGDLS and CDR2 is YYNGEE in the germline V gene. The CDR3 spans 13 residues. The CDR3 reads CASSAHTGTEAFF. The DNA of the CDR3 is TGTGCCAGCAGCGCCCACACAGGCACTGAAGCTTTCTTT.

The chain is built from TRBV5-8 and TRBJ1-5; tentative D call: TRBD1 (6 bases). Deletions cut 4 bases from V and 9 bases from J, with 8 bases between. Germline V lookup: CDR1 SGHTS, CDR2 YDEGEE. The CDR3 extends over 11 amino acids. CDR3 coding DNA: TGTGCCAGCAGCCTCAGGGGGCCCCAGCATTTT. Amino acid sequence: CASSLRGPQHF.